This T cell receptor (beta chain) derives from a study of blood T cell repertoires in COVID-19. The wider study: Samples taken during acute and convalescent COVID-19 were collected in the United States, Italy and Spain. PBMCs, B-cell-depleted T cells, or T cells were the source of the cDNA or gDNA that made up the material.

The V end lost 4 bases, the J end lost 0 bases, and 10 bases lay between the germline ends. The CDR3 is 14 amino acids. From germline, CDR1 is KGHSH and CDR2 LQKENI. Per the authors' pipeline: Scientists estimated how many nucleated cells there were by amplifying reference gene primers. The protocol was immunoSEQ multiplex PCR, while the TCRdb copy is restricted to in-frame clones and leaves out a portion. Clone size and the V and J calls come from that table; the DNA yielded D and trimming. The repertoire holds over 150,000 clones, with roughly four fifths as singletons. This sequence originates from a woman aged 80 or over with acute or convalescent COVID-19. This chain connects TRBV18 to TRBJ2-7; a weak D match, TRBD1 (6 bases). The sequenced material came from peripheral blood. CDR3 nucleotide sequence: TGTGCCAGCTCACGGGACACGCACTCCTACGAGCAGTACTTC. Amino acids: CASSRDTHSYEQYF.